These T cell receptor beta chains were read from a single sample in a study of blood T cell repertoires in COVID-19. The protocol was immunoSEQ multiplex PCR, while the TCRdb copy is restricted to in-frame clones and leaves out a portion. Of approximately 270,000 clones in the sample, 70% to 90% are singletons; the top ten hold approximately 4.2%. The sample comprised PBMCs or T cells enriched from blood (not recorded which). Receptors were obtained from a woman in her twenties or thirties who had recovered from COVID-19. Both conserved end residues are part of each CDR3. The order of the fields is V gene, D gene, clone size, J gene, CDR3 protein, CDR3 DNA. D genes are given only for firm matches. Clone size is not always given. Where it is, it says once, few, many or a class for expanded clones.

v_gene: TRBV11-1; d_gene: NA; abundance: NA; j_gene: TRBJ2-7; CDR3aa: CASSPRIGPYEQYF; CDR3nt: TGTGCCAGCAGCCCCCGAATTGGGCCCTACGAGCAGTACTTC
v_gene: TRBV5-1; d_gene: NA; abundance: NA; j_gene: TRBJ1-5; CDR3aa: CASSLEHNQPQHF; CDR3nt: TGCGCCAGCAGCTTGGAACACAATCAGCCCCAGCATTTT
v_gene: TRBV4-1; d_gene: TRBD1; abundance: few; j_gene: TRBJ2-7; CDR3aa: CASSPARTGGSEQYF; CDR3nt: TGCGCCAGCAGCCCAGCCCGGACAGGGGGGAGCGAGCAGTACTTC
v_gene: TRBV2; d_gene: NA; abundance: NA; j_gene: TRBJ1-2; CDR3aa: CASSEGRRSTGGGYTF; CDR3nt: TGTGCCAGCAGTGAAGGGAGGCGGTCCACCGGAGGGGGCTACACCTTC
v_gene: TRBV7-2; d_gene: NA; abundance: NA; j_gene: TRBJ1-1; CDR3aa: CASSDTGVGRTEAFF; CDR3nt: TGTGCCAGCAGCGATACGGGGGTGGGGCGAACTGAAGCTTTCTTT
v_gene: TRBV3-1/TRBV3-2; d_gene: NA; abundance: few; j_gene: TRBJ1-5; CDR3aa: CASSQAGNRGNQPQHF; CDR3nt: TGTGCCAGCAGCCAAGCAGGGAATAGGGGCAATCAGCCCCAGCATTTT
v_gene: TRBV5-4; d_gene: TRBD2; abundance: once; j_gene: TRBJ2-1; CDR3aa: CASSLGSGSLYNEQFF; CDR3nt: TGTGCCAGCAGCTTGGGTAGCGGGAGCCTCTACAATGAGCAGTTCTTC
v_gene: TRBV19; d_gene: TRBD1; abundance: NA; j_gene: TRBJ2-5; CDR3aa: CASKRRRFRGMGETQYF; CDR3nt: TGTGCCAGTAAAAGGCGACGATTCAGGGGGATGGGAGAGACCCAGTACTTC
v_gene: TRBV30; d_gene: TRBD1; abundance: NA; j_gene: TRBJ2-7; CDR3aa: CAWTRGRYEQYF; CDR3nt: TGTGCCTGGACCAGGGGGCGGTACGAGCAGTACTTC
v_gene: TRBV6-6; d_gene: NA; abundance: NA; j_gene: TRBJ2-1; CDR3aa: CASSHGTPPYEQFF; CDR3nt: TGTGCCAGCAGTCATGGGACACCACCATACGAGCAGTTCTTC
v_gene: TRBV30; d_gene: NA; abundance: NA; j_gene: TRBJ1-1; CDR3aa: CAWRPGSTNTEAFF; CDR3nt: TGTGCCTGGAGGCCAGGAAGTACGAACACTGAAGCTTTCTTT
v_gene: TRBV5-6; d_gene: TRBD2; abundance: NA; j_gene: TRBJ2-2; CDR3aa: CASSPTSANTGELFF; CDR3nt: TGTGCCAGCAGCCCCACTAGCGCTAACACCGGGGAGCTGTTTTTT
v_gene: TRBV6-5; d_gene: NA; abundance: NA; j_gene: TRBJ1-2; CDR3aa: CASSYAGARASWGYTF; CDR3nt: TGTGCCAGCAGCTACGCAGGGGCAAGAGCTTCTTGGGGCTACACCTTC
v_gene: TRBV7-8; d_gene: NA; abundance: NA; j_gene: TRBJ1-1; CDR3aa: CASSSPDSFYTEAFF; CDR3nt: TGTGCCAGCAGCTCTCCAGACAGCTTCTACACTGAAGCTTTCTTT
v_gene: TRBV2; d_gene: NA; abundance: NA; j_gene: TRBJ1-6; CDR3aa: CASSEWEHSPLHF; CDR3nt: TGTGCCAGCAGTGAATGGGAGCATTCACCCCTCCACTTT
v_gene: TRBV5-1; d_gene: TRBD1; abundance: NA; j_gene: TRBJ1-2; CDR3aa: CASSSDQPGQIYTF; CDR3nt: TGCGCCAGCAGCTCGGACCAACCGGGACAGATATACACCTTC
v_gene: TRBV18; d_gene: NA; abundance: NA; j_gene: TRBJ2-5; CDR3aa: CASARVQETQYF; CDR3nt: TGTGCCAGCGCCAGGGTCCAAGAGACCCAGTACTTC
v_gene: TRBV6-5; d_gene: TRBD1; abundance: NA; j_gene: TRBJ1-6; CDR3aa: CASRQSGTGYSPLHF; CDR3nt: TGTGCCAGCAGGCAATCCGGGACAGGGTATTCACCCCTCCACTTT
v_gene: TRBV19; d_gene: NA; abundance: NA; j_gene: TRBJ1-4; CDR3aa: CASRNGLTNEKLFF; CDR3nt: TGTGCCAGCAGGAACGGTCTCACTAATGAAAAACTGTTTTTT
v_gene: TRBV7-3; d_gene: NA; abundance: NA; j_gene: TRBJ2-1; CDR3aa: CASTPGAGQVYEQFF; CDR3nt: TGTGCCAGCACCCCAGGGGCAGGGCAAGTGTATGAGCAGTTCTTC
v_gene: TRBV5-1; d_gene: TRBD2; abundance: NA; j_gene: TRBJ2-5; CDR3aa: CASSLRLSTSGKGETQYF; CDR3nt: TGCGCCAGCAGCTTGCGCCTTAGTACTAGCGGGAAAGGGGAGACCCAGTACTTC
v_gene: TRBV29-1; d_gene: NA; abundance: NA; j_gene: TRBJ1-5; CDR3aa: CSVGGGGNQPQHF; CDR3nt: TGCAGCGTTGGGGGGGGAGGGAATCAGCCCCAGCATTTT